One sample yielded the 16 T cell receptor beta chains listed below, sequenced in a study of T cells after yellow fever vaccination. TCRdb reprocessed the 5' RACE reads via MiXCR and lists one record per CDR3 protein. The sample has over 300,000 distinct CDR3 sequences, around 4% seen once; the top ten hold around a quarter. The sample here was PBMCs, taken on the day of the yellow fever booster vaccination. The source is a man younger than 35 who received the YFV17D yellow fever vaccine.

In its sample, this clonotype was seen many times. The CDR3, as DNA: TGTGCCAGCAGCTTATTGAGGGGGCGGAGGTCAGATACGCAGTATTTT. Translating it yields CASSLLRGRRSDTQYF. The chain joins TRBV7-2 to TRBJ2-3; 7 bases fit TRBD1. This CDR3 is 16 amino acids long. V gave up 2 bases and J gave up 4 bases; unmatched junction bases: 9. Germline V gene lookup returns CDR1 SGHTA and CDR2 FQGNSA. The full variable domain, with the rest looked up from reference TRBV7-2 and TRBJ2-3, is GAGVSQSPSNKVTEKGKDVELRCDPISGHTALYWYRQSLGQGLEFLIYFQGNSAPDKSGLPSDRFSAERTGGSVSTLTIQRTQQEDSAVYLCASSLLRGRRSDTQYFGPGTRLTVL.

As concerns this clonotype: Germline and junction disagree at one end, which may indicate a read error. The chain joins TRBV7-2 to TRBJ2-7; maybe TRBD2 (7 bases). The CDR3 is 16 residues long. Germline V lookup: CDR1 SGHTA, CDR2 FQGNSA. DNA for the CDR3: TGTGCCAGCAGCCTAGCCCCGGGGGGCCAGCCCTACGAGCAGTACTTC. Translated, it gives CASSLAPGGQPYEQYF.

This clonotype was detected a few times. V gene TRBV5-1 combines with J gene TRBJ1-2; tentative D call: TRBD1 (5 bases). Trimming shortened V by 0 bases and J by 4 bases, and 13 bases separated the two germline ends. Germline CDR1 reads SGHRS; CDR2 reads YFSETQ. This CDR3 comprises 15 residues. CDR3 in DNA: TGCGCCAGCAGCTTGGAGGCCTCAGGGAGCTATGGCTACACCTTC. As protein: CASSLEASGSYGYTF.

This clonotype was counted only a few times. The rearrangement uses TRBV12-3 or TRBV12-4 and TRBJ2-2; the D is unclear. The CDR3 consists of 13 residues. Between the trimmed V and J ends, which lost 8 bases and 3 bases, there was a span of 10 bases. CDR3 in amino acids: CASENRDTGELFF. The CDR3 nucleotides read TGTGCCAGCGAAAATCGAGACACCGGGGAGCTGTTTTTT.

This clonotype occurred many times. The V call is TRBV19, the J call TRBJ1-5, with D unclear. CDR1 is LNHDA, CDR2 SQIVND, per germline (reference sequence). This CDR3 contains 14 residues. Trimming pared 3 bases from V and 5 bases from J, leaving 11 bases between. CDR3 in DNA: TGTGCCAGTAGTATCAGCAGGACTCATCAGCCCCAGCATTTT. This encodes CASSISRTHQPQHF.

This clonotype was counted only a few times. The gene calls are TRBV12-3 or TRBV12-4 and TRBJ1-1; D may be TRBD1 (5 bases). The CDR3 has 13 amino acids. V was shortened by 6 bases and J by 6 bases, with 14 bases between the two germline ends. This chain's CDR3 is CASSQQAVAEAFF. In nucleotides, the CDR3 is TGTGCCAGCAGCCAACAGGCTGTGGCTGAAGCTTTCTTT.

The CDR3 DNA reads as TGTGCCAGCAGCTTATCACAGGGAGTGAACACTGAAGCTTTCTTT. As protein: CASSLSQGVNTEAFF. The J gene is TRBJ1-1, the V gene TRBV7-9; D possibly corresponds to TRBD1 (6 bases). With 2 bases removed from V and 0 bases from J, the gap between germline ends came to 10 bases. This CDR3 region has 15 residues. CDR1 is SEHNR, CDR2 FQNEAQ, per germline (reference sequence).

This clonotype has just a few counts. The chain carries TRBV5-1 and TRBJ1-4, with no clear D. Germline lookup yields CDR1 SGHRS and CDR2 YFSETQ. The CDR3 consists of 17 residues. Between the trimmed V and J ends, which lost 0 bases and 3 bases, there was a span of 15 bases. The CDR3: CASSLADPSEPNEKLFF. The CDR3 coding sequence is TGCGCCAGCAGCTTGGCGGATCCCTCCGAGCCTAATGAAAAACTGTTTTTT. The entire variable domain, with the rest obtained from reference TRBV5-1 and TRBJ1-4, is as follows: KAGVTQTPRYLIKTRGQQVTLSCSPISGHRSVSWYQQTPGQGLQFLFEYFSETQRNKGNFPGRFSGRQFSNSRSEMNVSTLELGDSALYLCASSLADPSEPNEKLFFGSGTQLSVL.

This clonotype was counted many times. J is TRBJ2-1 and V is TRBV5-1; TRBD2 matches 7 bases. The trim removed 3 bases at V and 6 bases at J, leaving 12 bases unmatched. CDR1 SGHRS and CDR2 YFSETQ come from the germline V gene. The CDR3 contains 16 residues. The CDR3 DNA reads TGCGCCAGCAGCTCACTCTACGGGGGGAAGATCAATGAGCAGTTCTTC. This sequence encodes CASSSLYGGKINEQFF.

This clonotype has more than one count but fewer than ten. This rearrangement joins TRBV3-1 to TRBJ1-5, with 7 nucleotides matching TRBD1. This CDR3 has 15 amino acids. Germline CDR1 LGHDT, CDR2 YNNKEL (reference sequence). V lost 2 bases and J lost 7; bases outside the gene matches: 8. The CDR3 loop reads CASSQTAGGGQPQHF. DNA of the CDR3: TGTGCCAGCAGCCAAACCGCAGGGGGGGGGCAGCCCCAGCATTTT.

This clonotype was seen ten or more times. The chain combines TRBV7-6 with TRBJ2-1; 9 bases are shared with TRBD1. The V gene's germline CDR1 is SGHVS and CDR2 FNYEAQ. This CDR3 has 16 amino acids. J gave up 4 bases and V 3 bases, and 7 bases lay outside the gene matches. The CDR3 spells CASSFLQGARYNEQFF. CDR3 sequence (DNA): TGTGCCAGCAGCTTCCTACAGGGGGCACGGTACAATGAGCAGTTCTTC.

This clonotype appeared many times. The V and J genes are TRBV5-1 and TRBJ1-4; D gene uncertain. Trimming took off 3 bases at V and 7 bases at J, with 13 bases between the two ends. CDR3 size: 14 residues. The germline CDR1 and CDR2 sequences are SGHRS and YFSETQ. The CDR3 reads CASSYQEIGEKLFF. For the CDR3, the DNA is TGCGCCAGCAGCTACCAGGAGATAGGTGAAAAACTGTTTTTT.

The sample holds a few counts of this clonotype. The gene calls are TRBV6-1 and TRBJ2-1; possible D gene TRBD1, 6 bases. Germline assignment: CDR1 MNHNS and CDR2 SASEGT. Trimming took 8 bases from V and 5 from J, leaving 19 bases between them. This CDR3 contains 15 residues. DNA for the CDR3: TGTGCCAGCTCAAAAGTCTCCAGGGGAAACAATGAGCAGTTCTTC. This translates into CASSKVSRGNNEQFF.

This clonotype was recorded a few times. The chain recombines TRBV12-3 or TRBV12-4 with TRBJ1-2; D possibly corresponds to TRBD1 (5 bases). The V gene lost 5 bases and the J gene lost 7 bases, with 17 bases spanning the gap. This CDR3 comprises 14 residues. The CDR3 DNA follows: TGTGCCAGCAGTCCCCAACAGGTCCCCCTTGGCTACACCTTC. It encodes CASSPQQVPLGYTF.

The rearrangement joins TRBV20-1 to TRBJ2-5; 8 bases are a match to TRBD2. J was trimmed by 2 bases and V by 2 bases; bases with no gene match: 4. The germline V gene encodes CDR1 DFQATT and CDR2 SNEGSKA (reference sequence). The CDR3 spans 14 residues. The CDR3 sequence: CSARTPGGQETQYF. Written as DNA, the CDR3 is TGCAGTGCTAGAACCCCGGGGGGGCAAGAGACCCAGTACTTC.

This clonotype was recorded many times. J is TRBJ2-4 and V is TRBV5-6; 7 positions agree with TRBD2. With V trimmed by 0 bases and J by 2 bases, 2 bases remained unmatched. Germline CDR1 SGHDT, CDR2 YYEEEE. The CDR3 is 15 residues long. As DNA, the CDR3 is TGTGCCAGCAGCTTGGCCGGGGGGACCAAAAACATTCAGTACTTC. Encoded protein: CASSLAGGTKNIQYF.